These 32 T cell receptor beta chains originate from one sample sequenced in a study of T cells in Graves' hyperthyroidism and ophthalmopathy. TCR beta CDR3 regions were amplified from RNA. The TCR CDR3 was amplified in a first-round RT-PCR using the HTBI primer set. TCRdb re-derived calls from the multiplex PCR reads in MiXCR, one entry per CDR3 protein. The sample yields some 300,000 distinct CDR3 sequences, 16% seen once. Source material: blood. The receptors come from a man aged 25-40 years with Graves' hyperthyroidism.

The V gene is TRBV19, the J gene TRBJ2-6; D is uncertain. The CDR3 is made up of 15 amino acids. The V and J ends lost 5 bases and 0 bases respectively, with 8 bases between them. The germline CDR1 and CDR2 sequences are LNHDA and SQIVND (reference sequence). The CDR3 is CASSYSFSGANVLTF. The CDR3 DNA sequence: TGTGCCAGTAGTTACAGTTTCTCTGGGGCCAACGTCCTGACTTTC.

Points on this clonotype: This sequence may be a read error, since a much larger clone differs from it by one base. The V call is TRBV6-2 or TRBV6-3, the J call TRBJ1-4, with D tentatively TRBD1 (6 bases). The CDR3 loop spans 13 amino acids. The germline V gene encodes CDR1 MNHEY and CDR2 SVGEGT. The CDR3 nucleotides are TGTGCCATCCGACAGGCTCTCCATGAAAAACCGTTTTTT. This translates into CAIRQALHEKPFF.

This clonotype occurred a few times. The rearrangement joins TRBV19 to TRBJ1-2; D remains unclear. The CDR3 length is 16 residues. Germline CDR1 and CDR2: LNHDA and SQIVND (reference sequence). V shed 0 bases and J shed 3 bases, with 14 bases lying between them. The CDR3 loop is CASSIEKLGSHYGYTF. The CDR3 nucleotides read TGTGCCAGTAGTATAGAAAAATTAGGGAGTCACTATGGCTACACCTTC.

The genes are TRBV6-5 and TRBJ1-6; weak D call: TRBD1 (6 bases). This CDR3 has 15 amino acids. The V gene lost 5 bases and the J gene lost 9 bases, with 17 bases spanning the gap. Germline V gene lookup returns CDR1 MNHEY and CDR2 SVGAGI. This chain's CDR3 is CASSTTGTGGSPLHF. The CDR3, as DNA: TGTGCCAGCAGTACCACAGGGACGGGGGGTTCACCCCTCCACTTT.

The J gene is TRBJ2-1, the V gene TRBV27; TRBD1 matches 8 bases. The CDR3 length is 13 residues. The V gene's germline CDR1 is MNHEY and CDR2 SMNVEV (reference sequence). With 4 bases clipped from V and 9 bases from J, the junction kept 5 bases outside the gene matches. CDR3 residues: CASSWTGTTEQFF. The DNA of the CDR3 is TGTGCCAGCAGTTGGACAGGGACAACTGAGCAGTTCTTC.

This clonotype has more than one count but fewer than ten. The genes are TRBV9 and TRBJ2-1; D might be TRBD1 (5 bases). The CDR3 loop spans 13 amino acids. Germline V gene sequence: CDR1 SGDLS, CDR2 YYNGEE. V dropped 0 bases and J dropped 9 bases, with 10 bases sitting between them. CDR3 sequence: CASSVGGHGEQFF. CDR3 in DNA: TGTGCCAGCAGCGTAGGTGGACATGGTGAGCAGTTCTTC.

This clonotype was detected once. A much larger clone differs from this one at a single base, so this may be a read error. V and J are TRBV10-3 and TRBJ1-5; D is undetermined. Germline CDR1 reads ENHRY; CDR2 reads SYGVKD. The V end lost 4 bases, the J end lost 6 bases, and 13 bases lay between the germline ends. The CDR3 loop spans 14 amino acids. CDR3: CAISVEGSFQPQHF. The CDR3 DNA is TGTGCCATCAGTGTCGAGGGAAGTTTTCAGCCCCAGCATTTT.

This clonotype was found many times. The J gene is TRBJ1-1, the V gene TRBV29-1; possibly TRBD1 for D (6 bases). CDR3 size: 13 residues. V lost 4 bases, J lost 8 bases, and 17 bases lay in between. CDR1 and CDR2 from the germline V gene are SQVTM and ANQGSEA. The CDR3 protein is CSVVNNFGTEAFF. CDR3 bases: TGCAGCGTTGTGAACAACTTCGGGACAGAAGCTTTCTTT.

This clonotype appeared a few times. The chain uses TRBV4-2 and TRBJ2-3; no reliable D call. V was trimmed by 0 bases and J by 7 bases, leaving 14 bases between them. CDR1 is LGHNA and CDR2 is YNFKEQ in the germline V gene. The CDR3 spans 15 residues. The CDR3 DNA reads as TGTGCCAGCAGCCAAGATAGCTCAGACCGCTATACGCAGTATTTT. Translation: CASSQDSSDRYTQYF.

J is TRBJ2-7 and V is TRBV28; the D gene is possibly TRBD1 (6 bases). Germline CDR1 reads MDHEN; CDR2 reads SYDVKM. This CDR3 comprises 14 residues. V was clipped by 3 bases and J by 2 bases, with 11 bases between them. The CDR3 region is CASSFSDRPYEQYF. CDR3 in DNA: TGTGCCAGCAGTTTTTCGGACAGACCCTACGAGCAGTACTTC.

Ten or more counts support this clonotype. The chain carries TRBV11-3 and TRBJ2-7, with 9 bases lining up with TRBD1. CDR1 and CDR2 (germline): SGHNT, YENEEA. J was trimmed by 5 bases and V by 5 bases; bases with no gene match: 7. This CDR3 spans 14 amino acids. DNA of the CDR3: TGTGCCAGCAGCCGGGACAGGGAAAGCCACGAGCAGTACTTC. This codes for CASSRDRESHEQYF.

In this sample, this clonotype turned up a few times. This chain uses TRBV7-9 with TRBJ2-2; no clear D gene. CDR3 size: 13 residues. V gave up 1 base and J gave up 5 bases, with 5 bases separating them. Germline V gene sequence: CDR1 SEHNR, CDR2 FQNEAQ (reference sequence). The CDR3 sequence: CASSLEGTGELFF. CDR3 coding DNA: TGTGCCAGCAGCTTAGAAGGGACCGGGGAGCTGTTTTTT.

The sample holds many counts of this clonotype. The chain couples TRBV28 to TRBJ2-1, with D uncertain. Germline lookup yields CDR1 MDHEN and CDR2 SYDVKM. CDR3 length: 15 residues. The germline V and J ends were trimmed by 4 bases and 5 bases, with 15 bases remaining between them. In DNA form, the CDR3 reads TGTGCCAGCAGTTCCCCATTGGACGGCAACAATGAGCAGTTCTTC. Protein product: CASSSPLDGNNEQFF.

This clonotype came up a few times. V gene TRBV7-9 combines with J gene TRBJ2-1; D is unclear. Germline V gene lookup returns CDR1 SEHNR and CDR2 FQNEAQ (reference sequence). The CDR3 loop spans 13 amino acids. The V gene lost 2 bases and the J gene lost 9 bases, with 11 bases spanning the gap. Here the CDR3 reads CASSLQAFGEQFF. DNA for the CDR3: TGTGCCAGCAGCTTACAAGCGTTTGGTGAGCAGTTCTTC.

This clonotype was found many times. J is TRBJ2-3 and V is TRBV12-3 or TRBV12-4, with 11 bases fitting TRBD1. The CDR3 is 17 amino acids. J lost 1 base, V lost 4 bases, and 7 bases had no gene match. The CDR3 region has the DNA TGTGCCAGCAGTTCCCGGGACAGGGGGTCCCGCACAGATACGCAGTATTTT. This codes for CASSSRDRGSRTDTQYF.

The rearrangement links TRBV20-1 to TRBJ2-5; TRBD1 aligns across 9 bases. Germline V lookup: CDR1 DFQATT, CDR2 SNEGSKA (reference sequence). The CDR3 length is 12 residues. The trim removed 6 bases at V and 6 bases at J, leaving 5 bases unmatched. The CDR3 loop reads CSAPDRGQTQYF. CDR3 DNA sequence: TGCAGTGCCCCGGACAGGGGTCAGACCCAGTACTTC.

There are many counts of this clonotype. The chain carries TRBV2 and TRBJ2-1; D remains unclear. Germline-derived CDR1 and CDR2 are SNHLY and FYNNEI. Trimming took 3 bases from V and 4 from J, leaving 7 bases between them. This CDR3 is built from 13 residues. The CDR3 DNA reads TGTGCCAGCAGTGATGGCGCTTACAATGAGCAGTTCTTC. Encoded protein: CASSDGAYNEQFF.

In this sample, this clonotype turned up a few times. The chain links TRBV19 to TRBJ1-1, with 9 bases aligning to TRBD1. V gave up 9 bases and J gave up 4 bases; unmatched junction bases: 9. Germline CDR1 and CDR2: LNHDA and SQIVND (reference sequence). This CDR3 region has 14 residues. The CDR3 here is CASWDRAFGTEAFF. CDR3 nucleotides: TGTGCCAGCTGGGACAGGGCTTTTGGCACTGAAGCTTTCTTT.

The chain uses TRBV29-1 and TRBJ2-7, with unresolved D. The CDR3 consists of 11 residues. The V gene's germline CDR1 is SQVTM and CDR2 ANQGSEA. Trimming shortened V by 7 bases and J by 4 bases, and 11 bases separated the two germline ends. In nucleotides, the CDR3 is TGCAGCGCCCTCAGTGGGTACGAGCAGTACTTC. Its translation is CSALSGYEQYF.

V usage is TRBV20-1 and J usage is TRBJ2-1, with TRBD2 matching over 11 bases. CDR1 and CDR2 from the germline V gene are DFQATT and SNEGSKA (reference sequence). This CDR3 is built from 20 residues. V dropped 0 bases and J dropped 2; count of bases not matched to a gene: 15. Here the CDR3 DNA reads TGCAGTGCTAGAGATCTAGTGGCTAGCGGGAGGTGGGGCCCCTACAATGAGCAGTTCTTC. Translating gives CSARDLVASGRWGPYNEQFF.

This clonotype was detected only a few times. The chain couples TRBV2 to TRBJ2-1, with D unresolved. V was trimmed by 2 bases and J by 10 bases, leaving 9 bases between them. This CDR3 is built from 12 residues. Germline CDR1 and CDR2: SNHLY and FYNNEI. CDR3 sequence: CASSEFEREQFF. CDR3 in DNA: TGTGCCAGCAGTGAATTCGAACGCGAGCAGTTCTTC.

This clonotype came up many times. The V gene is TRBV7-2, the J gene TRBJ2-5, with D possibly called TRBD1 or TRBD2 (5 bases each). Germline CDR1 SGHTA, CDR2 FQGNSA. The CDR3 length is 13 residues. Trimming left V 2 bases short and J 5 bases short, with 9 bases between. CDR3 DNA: TGTGCCAGCAGCTTACAGGGACGCGAGACCCAGTACTTC. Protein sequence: CASSLQGRETQYF.

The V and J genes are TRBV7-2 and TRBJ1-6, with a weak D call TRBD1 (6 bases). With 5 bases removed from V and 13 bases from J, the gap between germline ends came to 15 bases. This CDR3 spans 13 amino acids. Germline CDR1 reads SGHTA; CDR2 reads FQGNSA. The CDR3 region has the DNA TGTGCCAGCAGCGAGACACAGGGAGGGCCCCTCCACTTT. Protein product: CASSETQGGPLHF.

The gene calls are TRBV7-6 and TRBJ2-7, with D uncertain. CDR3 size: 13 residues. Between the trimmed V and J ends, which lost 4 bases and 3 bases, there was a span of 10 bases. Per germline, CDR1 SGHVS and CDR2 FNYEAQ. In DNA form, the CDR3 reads TGTGCCAGCAGCTCCCACCAAAACTACGAGCAGTACTTC. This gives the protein CASSSHQNYEQYF. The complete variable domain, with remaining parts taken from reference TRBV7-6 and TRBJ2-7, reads GAGVSQSPRYKVTKRGQDVALRCDPISGHVSLYWYRQALGQGPEFLTYFNYEAQQDKSGLPNDRFSAERPEGSISTLTIQRTEQRDSAMYRCASSSHQNYEQYFGPGTRLTVT.

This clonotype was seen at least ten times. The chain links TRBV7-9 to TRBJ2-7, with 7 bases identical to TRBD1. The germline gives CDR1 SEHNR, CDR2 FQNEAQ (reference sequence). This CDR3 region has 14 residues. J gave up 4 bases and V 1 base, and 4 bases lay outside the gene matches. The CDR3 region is CASSLEGGGYEQYF. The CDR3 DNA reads TGTGCCAGCAGCTTAGAAGGGGGCGGTTACGAGCAGTACTTC.

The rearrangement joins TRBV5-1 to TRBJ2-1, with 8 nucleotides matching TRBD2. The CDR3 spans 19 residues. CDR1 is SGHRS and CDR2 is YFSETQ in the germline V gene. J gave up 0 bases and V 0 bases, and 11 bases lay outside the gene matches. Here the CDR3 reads CASSLELAGIRGSYNEQFF. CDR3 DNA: TGCGCCAGCAGCTTGGAGTTAGCGGGAATCCGAGGCTCCTACAATGAGCAGTTCTTC.

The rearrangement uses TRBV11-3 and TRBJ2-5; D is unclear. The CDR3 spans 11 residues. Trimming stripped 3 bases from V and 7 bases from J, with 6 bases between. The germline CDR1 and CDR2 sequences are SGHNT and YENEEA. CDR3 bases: TGTGCCAGCAGCTTTAAAGGGACCCAGTACTTC. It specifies CASSFKGTQYF. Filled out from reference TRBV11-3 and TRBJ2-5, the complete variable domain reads EAGVVQSPRYKIIEKKQPVAFWCNPISGHNTLYWYLQNLGQGPELLIRYENEEAVDDSQLPKDRFSAERLKGVDSTLKIQPAELGDSAVYLCASSFKGTQYFGPGTRLLVL.

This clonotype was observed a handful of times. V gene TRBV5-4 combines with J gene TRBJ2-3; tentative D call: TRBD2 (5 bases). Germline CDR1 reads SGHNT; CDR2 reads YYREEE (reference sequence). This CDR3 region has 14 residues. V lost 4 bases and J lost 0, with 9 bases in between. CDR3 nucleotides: TGTGCCAGCAGCCTCGGGAAAAGCACAGATACGCAGTATTTT. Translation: CASSLGKSTDTQYF.

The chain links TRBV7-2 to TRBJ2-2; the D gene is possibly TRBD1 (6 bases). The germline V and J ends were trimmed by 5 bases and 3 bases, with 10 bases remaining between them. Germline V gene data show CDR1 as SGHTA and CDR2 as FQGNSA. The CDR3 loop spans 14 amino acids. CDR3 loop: CASSNQGHTGELFF. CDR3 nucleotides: TGTGCCAGCAGCAACCAGGGGCACACCGGGGAGCTGTTTTTT.

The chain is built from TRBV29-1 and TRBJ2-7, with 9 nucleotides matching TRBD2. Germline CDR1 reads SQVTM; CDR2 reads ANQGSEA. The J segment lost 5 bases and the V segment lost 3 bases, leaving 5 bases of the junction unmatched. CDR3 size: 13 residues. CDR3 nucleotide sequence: TGCAGCGTTGAGTGGCGGGAGGGCCACGAGCAGTACTTC. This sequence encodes CSVEWREGHEQYF.

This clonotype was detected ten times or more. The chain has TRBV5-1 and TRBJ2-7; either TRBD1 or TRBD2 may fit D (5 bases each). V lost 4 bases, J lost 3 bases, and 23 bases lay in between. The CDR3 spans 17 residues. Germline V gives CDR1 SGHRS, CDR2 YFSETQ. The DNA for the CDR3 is TGCGCCAGCAGCCCCTCGGTACGGGACCGAGTTTTCTACGAGCAGTACTTC. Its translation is CASSPSVRDRVFYEQYF.

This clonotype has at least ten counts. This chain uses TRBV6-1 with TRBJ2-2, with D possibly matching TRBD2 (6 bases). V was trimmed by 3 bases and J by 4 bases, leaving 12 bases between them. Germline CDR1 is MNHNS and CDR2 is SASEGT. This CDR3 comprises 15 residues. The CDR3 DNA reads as TGTGCCAGCAGTGACGGGACTCTAAGCACCGGGGAGCTGTTTTTT. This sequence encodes CASSDGTLSTGELFF.